The sequence of this T cell receptor beta chain was determined in a study of cytomegalovirus exposure and HLA in healthy donors. Study-level information: HLA-typed donors contributed some 83 million unique TCRs, which were held in an early data release.

Primers: 60 Vbeta forward and 13 Jbeta reverse. This table comes from immunoSEQ multiplex PCR, and its TCRdb copy is limited to in-frame clones, with some not included. Here the sample spans 150,000 or so clones, around 78% being singletons. Germline values: CDR1 SGHDT, CDR2 YYEEEE. The CDR3 runs to 14 residues. V lost 2 bases, J lost 6 bases, and 14 bases lay in between. V gene TRBV5-6 combines with J gene TRBJ1-2; TRBD1 might be the D (5 bases). Specimen: PBMCs. The source of this sequence is a woman in her thirties or forties in good health and CMV-seropositive. CDR3 in DNA: TGTGCCAGCAGCTTTTTTGGGGGGAGCCATGGCTACACCTTC. As protein: CASSFFGGSHGYTF.